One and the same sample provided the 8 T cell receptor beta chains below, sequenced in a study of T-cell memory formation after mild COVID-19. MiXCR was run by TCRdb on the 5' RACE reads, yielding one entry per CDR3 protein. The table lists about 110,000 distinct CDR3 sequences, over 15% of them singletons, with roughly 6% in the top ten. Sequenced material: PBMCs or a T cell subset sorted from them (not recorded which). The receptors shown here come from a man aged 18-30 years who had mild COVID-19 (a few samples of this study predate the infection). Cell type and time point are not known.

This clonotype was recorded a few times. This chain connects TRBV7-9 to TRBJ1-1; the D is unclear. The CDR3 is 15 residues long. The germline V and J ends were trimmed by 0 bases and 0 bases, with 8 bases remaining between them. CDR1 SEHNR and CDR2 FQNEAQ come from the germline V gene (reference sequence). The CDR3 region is CASSLARRVNTEAFF. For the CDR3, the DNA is TGTGCCAGCAGCTTAGCGCGCCGGGTGAACACTGAAGCTTTCTTT.

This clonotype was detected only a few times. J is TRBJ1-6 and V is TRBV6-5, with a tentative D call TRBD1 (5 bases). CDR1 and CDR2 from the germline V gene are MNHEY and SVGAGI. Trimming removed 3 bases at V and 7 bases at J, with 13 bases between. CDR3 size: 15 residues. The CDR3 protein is CASSYGAVANSPLHF. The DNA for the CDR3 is TGTGCCAGCAGTTATGGGGCGGTCGCCAATTCACCCCTCCACTTT.

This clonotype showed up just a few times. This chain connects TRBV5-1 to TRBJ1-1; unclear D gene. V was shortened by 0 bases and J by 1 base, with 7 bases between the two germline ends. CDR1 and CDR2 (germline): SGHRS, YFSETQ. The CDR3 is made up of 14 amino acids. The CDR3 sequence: CASSLAPGNTEAFF. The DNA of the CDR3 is TGCGCCAGCAGCTTGGCCCCGGGGAACACTGAAGCTTTCTTT.

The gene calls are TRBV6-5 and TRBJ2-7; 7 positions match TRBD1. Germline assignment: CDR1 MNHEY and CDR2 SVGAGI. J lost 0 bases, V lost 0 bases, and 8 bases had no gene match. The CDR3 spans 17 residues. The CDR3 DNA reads TGTGCCAGCAGTTACTCGAGACCCCGGACAGGCTCCTACGAGCAGTACTTC. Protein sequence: CASSYSRPRTGSYEQYF.

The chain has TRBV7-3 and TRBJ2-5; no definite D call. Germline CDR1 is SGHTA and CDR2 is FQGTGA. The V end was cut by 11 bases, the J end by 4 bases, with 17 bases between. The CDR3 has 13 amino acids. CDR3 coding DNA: TGTGCCTGCTGCGTGCATATAACAGAGACCCAGTACTTC. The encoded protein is CACCVHITETQYF.

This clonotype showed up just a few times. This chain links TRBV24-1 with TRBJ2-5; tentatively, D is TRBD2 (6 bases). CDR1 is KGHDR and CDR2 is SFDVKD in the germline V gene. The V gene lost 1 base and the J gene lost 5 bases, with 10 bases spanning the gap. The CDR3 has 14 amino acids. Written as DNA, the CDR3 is TGTGCCACCAGTGATTTTTGGGCGGGGGAGACCCAGTACTTC. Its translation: CATSDFWAGETQYF.

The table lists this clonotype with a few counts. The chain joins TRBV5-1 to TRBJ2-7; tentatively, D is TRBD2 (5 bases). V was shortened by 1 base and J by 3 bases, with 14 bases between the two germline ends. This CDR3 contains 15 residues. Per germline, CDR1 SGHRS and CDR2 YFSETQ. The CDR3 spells CASSLYRGSSYEQYF. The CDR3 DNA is TGCGCCAGCAGCTTGTATCGGGGATCAAGCTACGAGCAGTACTTC. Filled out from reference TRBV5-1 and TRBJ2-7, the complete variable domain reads KAGVTQTPRYLIKTRGQQVTLSCSPISGHRSVSWYQQTPGQGLQFLFEYFSETQRNKGNFPGRFSGRQFSNSRSEMNVSTLELGDSALYLCASSLYRGSSYEQYFGPGTRLTVT.

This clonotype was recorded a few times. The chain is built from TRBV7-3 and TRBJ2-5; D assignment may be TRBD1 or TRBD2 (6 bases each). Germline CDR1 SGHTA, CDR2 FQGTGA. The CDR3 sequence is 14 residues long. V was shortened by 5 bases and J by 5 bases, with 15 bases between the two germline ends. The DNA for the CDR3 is TGTGCCAGCAGCCCCTGGGGGCTAGCGGAGACCCAGTACTTC. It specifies CASSPWGLAETQYF.